A selection of T cell receptor beta chains follows, all from one sample in a study of blood T cell repertoires in COVID-19. Clones were read by immunoSEQ multiplex PCR, and TCRdb kept only the in-frame ones, dropping some. The repertoire holds approximately 280,000 clones, with approximately 88% as singletons. Sequenced sample: peripheral blood. The receptors shown here come from a young man with active or convalescent COVID-19. Both conserved end residues are part of each CDR3. D genes are given only for firm matches. A clone size is listed for some rows: how often the clone was seen (once, few, many), or a class if it is expanded.

J: TRBJ1-2
D: TRBD1
V: TRBV19
size: .
CDR3: CASSMGQGAFHGYTF
DNA: TGTGCCAGTAGTATGGGACAGGGGGCCTTCCATGGCTACACCTTC

J: TRBJ2-3
D: .
V: TRBV27
size: .
CDR3: CASSFRAGGLWDTQYF
DNA: TGTGCCAGCAGTTTCCGCGCTGGGGGCCTTTGGGATACGCAGTATTTT

J: TRBJ2-3
D: TRBD2
V: TRBV6-2/TRBV6-3
size: .
CDR3: CASSYSPPYEQRGGRDTQYF
DNA: TGTGCCAGCAGTTACTCCCCCCCCTATGAGCAGCGGGGGGGCCGAGATACGCAGTATTTT

J: TRBJ1-1
D: .
V: TRBV2
size: once
CDR3: CASSAGVEAFF
DNA: TGTGCCAGCAGTGCGGGGGTTGAAGCTTTCTTT

J: TRBJ2-7
D: .
V: TRBV9
size: .
CDR3: CASSVGWAGRHEQYF
DNA: TGTGCCAGCAGCGTAGGGTGGGCAGGGCGCCACGAGCAGTACTTC

J: TRBJ2-7
D: TRBD1
V: TRBV28
size: once
CDR3: CASSFLYRGSYEQYF
DNA: TGTGCCAGCAGTTTCTTGTACAGGGGGTCCTACGAGCAGTACTTC

J: TRBJ2-2
D: TRBD1
V: TRBV24-1
size: .
CDR3: CATSDPRTGATGELFF
DNA: TGTGCCACCAGTGACCCCCGGACAGGGGCCACCGGGGAGCTGTTTTTT

J: TRBJ2-2
D: .
V: TRBV9
size: .
CDR3: CASSTDSFIGELFF
DNA: TGTGCCAGCAGCACTGACAGTTTCATCGGGGAGCTGTTTTTT

J: TRBJ2-3
D: .
V: TRBV10-3
size: .
CDR3: CATEPTSTDTQYF
DNA: TGTGCCACCGAACCCACTAGCACAGATACGCAGTATTTT

J: TRBJ1-5
D: .
V: TRBV5-1
size: .
CDR3: CASSLGGERNQPQHF
DNA: TGCGCCAGCAGCTTGGGGGGCGAGAGGAATCAGCCCCAGCATTTT

J: TRBJ1-5
D: .
V: TRBV15
size: few
CDR3: CATSRGLGNQPQHF
DNA: TGTGCCACCAGCAGGGGACTTGGCAATCAGCCCCAGCATTTT

J: TRBJ2-2
D: TRBD1
V: TRBV7-2
size: .
CDR3: CASSSRTGANTGELFF
DNA: TGTGCCAGCAGCTCCCGGACAGGGGCCAACACCGGGGAGCTGTTTTTT

J: TRBJ1-2
D: .
V: TRBV12-3/TRBV12-4
size: few
CDR3: CATVLAFGYTF
DNA: TGTGCCACCGTCCTAGCCTTCGGCTACACCTTC

J: TRBJ2-1
D: TRBD2
V: TRBV19
size: .
CDR3: CASRSGGDYNEQFF
DNA: TGTGCCAGTCGAAGCGGGGGGGACTACAATGAGCAGTTCTTC

J: TRBJ2-1
D: .
V: TRBV10-1
size: .
CDR3: CASSENLGREQFF
DNA: TGCGCCAGCAGTGAGAATCTAGGTCGCGAGCAGTTCTTC

J: TRBJ1-1
D: .
V: TRBV5-6
size: .
CDR3: CASSPGQSRAFF
DNA: TGTGCCAGCAGTCCAGGACAGTCAAGAGCTTTCTTT

J: TRBJ1-6
D: .
V: TRBV12-5
size: .
CDR3: CASGLPRVGGAANSPLHF
DNA: TGTGCTAGTGGTTTGCCCCGGGTGGGTGGGGCAGCAAATTCACCCCTCCACTTT

J: TRBJ1-1
D: .
V: TRBV21-1
size: .
CDR3: CATQGDAEAFF
DNA: TGTGCCACCCAGGGGGACGCTGAAGCTTTCTTT

J: TRBJ1-6
D: .
V: TRBV18
size: .
CDR3: CASSPPSTGYNSPLHF
DNA: TGTGCCAGCTCACCACCTTCTACAGGGTATAATTCACCCCTCCACTTT

J: TRBJ1-5
D: TRBD1
V: TRBV4-1
size: .
CDR3: CASSQVVGTAYSNQPQHF
DNA: TGCGCCAGCAGCCAAGTGGTTGGGACAGCTTATAGCAATCAGCCCCAGCATTTT

J: TRBJ1-5
D: TRBD1
V: TRBV7-9
size: .
CDR3: CASSRGTEDQPQHF
DNA: TGTGCCAGCAGCCGTGGGACAGAGGATCAGCCCCAGCATTTT

J: TRBJ1-2
D: TRBD1
V: TRBV5-5
size: .
CDR3: CASRPSDRELGYTF
DNA: TGTGCCAGCAGACCCAGCGACAGGGAGCTCGGCTACACCTTC

J: TRBJ1-5
D: .
V: TRBV2
size: .
CDR3: CASSDYRDSKPQHF
DNA: TGTGCCAGCAGTGACTACAGGGATTCAAAACCCCAGCATTTT

J: TRBJ2-7
D: TRBD2
V: TRBV10-2
size: .
CDR3: CASTWTSGDSYEQYF
DNA: TGCGCCAGCACTTGGACTAGCGGGGATTCCTACGAGCAGTACTTC

J: TRBJ2-7
D: .
V: TRBV7-8
size: .
CDR3: CASSLGGPSYEQYF
DNA: TGTGCCAGCAGCTTAGGGGGGCCCTCCTACGAGCAGTACTTC

J: TRBJ1-4
D: TRBD1
V: TRBV5-8
size: .
CDR3: CASSSGGTVNEKLFF
DNA: TGTGCCAGCAGCTCGGGCGGGACAGTTAATGAAAAACTGTTTTTT

J: TRBJ2-7
D: .
V: TRBV5-1
size: few
CDR3: CASSAPTRLYYSVEQYF
DNA: TGCGCCAGCAGCGCCCCGACACGTCTTTATTATAGTGTCGAGCAGTACTTC

J: TRBJ1-3
D: .
V: TRBV10-3
size: .
CDR3: CAISDLWGGVGSAGNTIYF
DNA: TGTGCCATCAGTGATCTATGGGGGGGGGTAGGCTCCGCTGGAAACACCATATATTTT

J: TRBJ1-5
D: .
V: TRBV5-5
size: once
CDR3: CASSLAEDQPQHF
DNA: TGTGCCAGCAGCTTGGCAGAGGATCAGCCCCAGCATTTT

J: TRBJ1-5
D: TRBD1
V: TRBV6-5
size: .
CDR3: CASRPGTANQPQHF
DNA: TGTGCCAGCAGACCAGGGACAGCCAATCAGCCCCAGCATTTT

J: TRBJ2-3
D: .
V: TRBV7-9
size: few
CDR3: CASSTPPGEAELTDTQYF
DNA: TGTGCCAGCAGCACACCTCCAGGAGAAGCGGAACTCACAGATACGCAGTATTTT

J: TRBJ1-1
D: .
V: TRBV7-9
size: .
CDR3: CASSLGPGLPNTEAFF
DNA: TGTGCCAGCAGCTTAGGGCCGGGACTTCCGAACACTGAAGCTTTCTTT

J: TRBJ1-2
D: TRBD1
V: TRBV20-1
size: few
CDR3: CSASRDRGLEGYTF
DNA: TGCAGTGCTAGTAGGGACAGGGGTTTAGAGGGCTACACCTTC

J: TRBJ1-6
D: TRBD1
V: TRBV7-9
size: .
CDR3: CASSSDGVKGQKNSPLHF
DNA: TGTGCCAGCAGCTCGGATGGGGTAAAGGGACAGAAAAATTCACCCCTCCACTTT

J: TRBJ2-6
D: .
V: TRBV11-3
size: once
CDR3: CASSLGGYSGANVLTF
DNA: TGTGCCAGCAGCTTAGGCGGCTACTCTGGGGCCAACGTCCTGACTTTC

J: TRBJ2-7
D: TRBD1
V: TRBV5-1
size: once
CDR3: CASSLAGHWGTGGSYEQYF
DNA: TGCGCCAGCAGCTTGGCGGGGCACTGGGGGACAGGGGGCTCCTACGAGCAGTACTTC

J: TRBJ2-3
D: TRBD1
V: TRBV7-3
size: .
CDR3: CASSPHEGARRRGDTQYF
DNA: TGTGCCAGCAGCCCCCACGAGGGGGCTAGACGTCGGGGAGATACGCAGTATTTT

J: TRBJ1-5
D: .
V: TRBV13
size: .
CDR3: CASSLGLQGQPQHF
DNA: TGTGCCAGCAGCTTAGGCCTGCAGGGCCAGCCCCAGCATTTT

J: TRBJ2-5
D: .
V: TRBV7-2
size: many
CDR3: CASSLRRGAAPRETQYF
DNA: TGTGCCAGCAGCTTACGTAGGGGCGCGGCCCCTCGAGAGACCCAGTACTTC

J: TRBJ1-1
D: TRBD1
V: TRBV9
size: once
CDR3: CASSVLDRGMNTEAFF
DNA: TGTGCCAGCAGCGTCCTGGACAGGGGAATGAACACTGAAGCTTTCTTT

J: TRBJ2-1
D: TRBD2
V: TRBV6-1
size: .
CDR3: CASSEAGGRYNEQFF
DNA: TGTGCCAGCAGTGAAGCGGGGGGGAGATACAATGAGCAGTTCTTC

J: TRBJ1-5
D: .
V: TRBV9
size: .
CDR3: CASSVGGGSAQPQHF
DNA: TGTGCCAGCAGCGTAGGCGGAGGGTCGGCTCAGCCCCAGCATTTT

J: TRBJ2-5
D: TRBD2
V: TRBV6-2/TRBV6-3
size: .
CDR3: CASSYSSGGAGETQYF
DNA: TGTGCCAGCAGTTACTCCAGCGGGGGGGCCGGGGAGACCCAGTACTTC

J: TRBJ1-6
D: TRBD1
V: TRBV5-1
size: .
CDR3: CASSPGDRVNSPLHF
DNA: TGCGCCAGCAGCCCAGGGGACAGGGTCAATTCACCCCTCCACTTT

J: TRBJ1-2
D: .
V: TRBV18
size: .
CDR3: CASSRGRGNYGYTF
DNA: TGTGCCAGCTCGCGTGGGAGGGGAAACTATGGCTACACCTTC

J: TRBJ1-3
D: .
V: TRBV9
size: .
CDR3: CASSVGEAGNTIYF
DNA: TGTGCCAGCAGCGTGGGGGAGGCTGGAAACACCATATATTTT